This T cell receptor beta chain was profiled in a study of blood T cells in healthy people across ages. In its sample, this clonotype was seen once. It was with a sample-barcoded 5' primer and a J-beta primer mix that a second PCR of roughly 7 to 12 cycles was run. TCRdb reprocessed the 5' RACE reads via MiXCR and lists one record per CDR3 protein. In the table there are 1.4 million to 1.5 million distinct CDR3 sequences, roughly 40% of which are singletons. Input material: blood. This sequence was found in a woman younger than 35 in good health.

As DNA, the CDR3 is TGCAGTGCTAGAGTTTGGGGATTTGGGGCCAACGTCCTGACTTTC. Protein sequence: CSARVWGFGANVLTF. The rearrangement links TRBV20-1 to TRBJ2-6; D ambiguous. The CDR3 covers 15 residues. Trimming left V 1 base short and J 3 bases short, with 10 bases between. Per the germline V gene, CDR1 is DFQATT and CDR2 is SNEGSKA (reference sequence).